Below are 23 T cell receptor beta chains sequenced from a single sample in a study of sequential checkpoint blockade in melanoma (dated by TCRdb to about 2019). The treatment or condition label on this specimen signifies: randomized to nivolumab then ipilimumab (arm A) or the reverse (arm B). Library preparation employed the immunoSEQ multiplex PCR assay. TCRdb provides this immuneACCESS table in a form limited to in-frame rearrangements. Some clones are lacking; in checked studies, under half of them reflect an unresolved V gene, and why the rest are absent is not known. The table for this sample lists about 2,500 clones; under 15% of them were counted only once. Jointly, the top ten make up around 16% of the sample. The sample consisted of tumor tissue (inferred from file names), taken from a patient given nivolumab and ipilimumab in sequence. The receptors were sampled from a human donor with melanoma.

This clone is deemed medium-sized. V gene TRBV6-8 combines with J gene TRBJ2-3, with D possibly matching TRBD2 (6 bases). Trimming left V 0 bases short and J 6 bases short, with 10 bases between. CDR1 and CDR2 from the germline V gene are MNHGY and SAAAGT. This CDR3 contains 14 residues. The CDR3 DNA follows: TGTGCCAGCAGTTACTCGATTGGAGGGGATACGCAGTATTTT. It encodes CASSYSIGGDTQYF.

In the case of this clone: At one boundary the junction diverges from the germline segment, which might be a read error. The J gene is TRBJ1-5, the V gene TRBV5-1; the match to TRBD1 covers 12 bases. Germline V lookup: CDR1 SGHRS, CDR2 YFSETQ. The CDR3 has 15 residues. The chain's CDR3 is CASSLGQGANQPQHF. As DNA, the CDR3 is TGCGCCAGCAGTTTGGGACAGGGGGCTAATCAGCCCCAGCATTTT.

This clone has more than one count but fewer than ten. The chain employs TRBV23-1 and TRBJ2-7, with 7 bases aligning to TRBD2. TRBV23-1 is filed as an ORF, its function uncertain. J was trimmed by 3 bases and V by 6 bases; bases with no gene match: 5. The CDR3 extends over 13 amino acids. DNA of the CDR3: TGCGCCAGCAGCTTGGGGGGGGACTACGAGCAGTACTTC. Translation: CASSLGGDYEQYF.

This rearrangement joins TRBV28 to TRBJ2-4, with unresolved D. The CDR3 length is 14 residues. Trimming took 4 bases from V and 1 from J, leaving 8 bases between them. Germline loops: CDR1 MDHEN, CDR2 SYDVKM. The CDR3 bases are TGTGCCAGCAGTTCTTATATGGCCAAAAACATTCAGTACTTC. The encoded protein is CASSSYMAKNIQYF. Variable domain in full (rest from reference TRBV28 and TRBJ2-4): DVKVTQSSRYLVKRTGEKVFLECVQDMDHENMFWYRQDPGLGLRLIYFSYDVKMKEKGDIPEGYSVSREKKERFSLILESASTNQTSMYLCASSSYMAKNIQYFGAGTRLSVL.

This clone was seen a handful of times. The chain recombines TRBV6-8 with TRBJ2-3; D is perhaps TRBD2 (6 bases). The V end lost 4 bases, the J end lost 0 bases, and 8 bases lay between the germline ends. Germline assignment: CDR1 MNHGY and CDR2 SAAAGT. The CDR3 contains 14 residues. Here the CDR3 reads CASSSGTSTDTQYF. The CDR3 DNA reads TGTGCCAGCAGTTCAGGGACTAGCACAGATACGCAGTATTTT.

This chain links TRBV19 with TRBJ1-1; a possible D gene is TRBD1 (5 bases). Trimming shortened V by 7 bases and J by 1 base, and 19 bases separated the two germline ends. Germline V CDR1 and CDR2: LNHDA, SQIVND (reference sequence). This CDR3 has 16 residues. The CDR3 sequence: CASINRPLGGNTEAFF. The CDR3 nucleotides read TGTGCCAGTATTAATAGGCCCCTTGGGGGGAACACTGAAGCTTTCTTT.

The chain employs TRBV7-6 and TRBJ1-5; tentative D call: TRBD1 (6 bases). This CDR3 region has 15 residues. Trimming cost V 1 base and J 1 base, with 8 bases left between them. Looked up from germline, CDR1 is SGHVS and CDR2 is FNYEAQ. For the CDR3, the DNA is TGTGCCAGCAGCTTAGGGCAGGGGAGCAATCAGCCCCAGCATTTT. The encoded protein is CASSLGQGSNQPQHF.

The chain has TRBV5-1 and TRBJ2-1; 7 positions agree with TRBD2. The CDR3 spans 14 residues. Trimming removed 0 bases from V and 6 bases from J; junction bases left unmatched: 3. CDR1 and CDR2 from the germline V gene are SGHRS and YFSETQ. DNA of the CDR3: TGCGCCAGCAGCTTGGGATGGGGGGGCAATGAGCAGTTCTTC. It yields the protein CASSLGWGGNEQFF. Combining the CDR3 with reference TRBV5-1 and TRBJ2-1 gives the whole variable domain KAGVTQTPRYLIKTRGQQVTLSCSPISGHRSVSWYQQTPGQGLQFLFEYFSETQRNKGNFPGRFSGRQFSNSRSEMNVSTLELGDSALYLCASSLGWGGNEQFFGPGTRLTVL.

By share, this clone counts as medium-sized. In DNA form, the CDR3 reads TGTGCCATCAGTGAGTCCATGACAGGGATCACCGGGGAGCTGTTTTTT. Amino acid sequence: CAISESMTGITGELFF. The V and J genes are TRBV10-3 and TRBJ2-2, with 7 positions matching TRBD1. CDR3 length equals 16 residues. J gave up 4 bases and V 0 bases, and 5 bases lay outside the gene matches. The germline V gene encodes CDR1 ENHRY and CDR2 SYGVKD.

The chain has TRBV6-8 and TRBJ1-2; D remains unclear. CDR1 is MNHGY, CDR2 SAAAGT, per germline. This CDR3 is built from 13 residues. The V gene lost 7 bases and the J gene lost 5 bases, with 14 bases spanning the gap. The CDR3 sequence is CASKPGAGYGYTF. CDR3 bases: TGTGCCAGCAAACCGGGAGCGGGGTATGGCTACACCTTC.

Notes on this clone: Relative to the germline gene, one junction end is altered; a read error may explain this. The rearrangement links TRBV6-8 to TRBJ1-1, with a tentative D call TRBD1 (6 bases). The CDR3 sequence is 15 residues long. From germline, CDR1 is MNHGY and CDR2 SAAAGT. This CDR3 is CAISQGIVMNTEAFF. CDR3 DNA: TGTGCCATCAGTCAGGGGATAGTCATGAACACTGAAGCTTTCTTT.

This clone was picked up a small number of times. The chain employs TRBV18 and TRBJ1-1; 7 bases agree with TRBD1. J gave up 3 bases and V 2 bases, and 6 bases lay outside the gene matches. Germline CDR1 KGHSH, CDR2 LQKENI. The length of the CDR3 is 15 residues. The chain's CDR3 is CASSPGKGAHTEAFF. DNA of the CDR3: TGTGCCAGCTCACCAGGGAAGGGGGCGCACACTGAAGCTTTCTTT.

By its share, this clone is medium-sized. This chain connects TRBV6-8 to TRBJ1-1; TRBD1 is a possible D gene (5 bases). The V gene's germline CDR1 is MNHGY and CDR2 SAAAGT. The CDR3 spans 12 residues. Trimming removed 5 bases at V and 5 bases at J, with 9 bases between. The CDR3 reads CASSIRTTEAFF. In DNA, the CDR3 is TGTGCCAGCAGTATTCGGACAACTGAAGCTTTCTTT.

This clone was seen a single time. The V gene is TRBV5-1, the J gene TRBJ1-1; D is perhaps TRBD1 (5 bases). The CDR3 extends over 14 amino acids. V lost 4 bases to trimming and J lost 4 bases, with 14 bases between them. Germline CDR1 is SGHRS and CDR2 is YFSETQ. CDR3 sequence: CASSKFQGGTEAFF. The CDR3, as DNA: TGCGCCAGCAGCAAGTTCCAGGGTGGCACTGAAGCTTTCTTT.

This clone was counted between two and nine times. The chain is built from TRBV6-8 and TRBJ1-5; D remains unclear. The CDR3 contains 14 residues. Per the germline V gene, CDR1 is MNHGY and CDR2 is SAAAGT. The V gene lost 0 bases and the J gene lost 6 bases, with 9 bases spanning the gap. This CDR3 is CASSYSGKSQPQHF. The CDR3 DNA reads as TGTGCCAGCAGTTACTCGGGGAAGTCTCAGCCCCAGCATTTT.

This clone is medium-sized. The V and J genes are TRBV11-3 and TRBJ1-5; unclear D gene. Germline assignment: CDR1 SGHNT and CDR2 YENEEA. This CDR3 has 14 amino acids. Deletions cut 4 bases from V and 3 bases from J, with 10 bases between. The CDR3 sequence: CASSYRADNQPQHF. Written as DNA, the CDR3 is TGTGCCAGCAGCTACCGGGCCGACAATCAGCCCCAGCATTTT.

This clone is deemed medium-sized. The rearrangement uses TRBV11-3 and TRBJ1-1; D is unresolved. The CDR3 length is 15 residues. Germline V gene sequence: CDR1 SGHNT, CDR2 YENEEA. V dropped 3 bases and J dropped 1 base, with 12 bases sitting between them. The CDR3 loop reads CASSLTADSNTEAFF. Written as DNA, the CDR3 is TGTGCCAGCAGCTTGACCGCGGATTCGAACACTGAAGCTTTCTTT.

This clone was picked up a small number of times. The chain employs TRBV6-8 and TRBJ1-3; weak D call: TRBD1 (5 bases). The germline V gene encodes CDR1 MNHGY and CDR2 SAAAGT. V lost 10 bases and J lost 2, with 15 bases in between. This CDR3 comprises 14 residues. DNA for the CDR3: TGTGCCACCAGAAGTGGGGGAACTGGAAACACCATATATTTT. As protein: CATRSGGTGNTIYF.

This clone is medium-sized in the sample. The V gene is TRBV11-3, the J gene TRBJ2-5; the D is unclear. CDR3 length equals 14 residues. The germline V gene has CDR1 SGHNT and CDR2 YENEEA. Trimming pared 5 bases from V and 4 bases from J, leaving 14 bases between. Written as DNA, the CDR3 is TGTGCCAGCAGCGAGGACCCCCTAGGAGAGACCCAGTACTTC. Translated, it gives CASSEDPLGETQYF.

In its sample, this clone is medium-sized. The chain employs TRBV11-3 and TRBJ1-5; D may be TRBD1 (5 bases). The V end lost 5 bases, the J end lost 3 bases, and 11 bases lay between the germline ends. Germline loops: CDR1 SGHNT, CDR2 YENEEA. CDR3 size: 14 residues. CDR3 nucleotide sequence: TGTGCCAGCAGCCAAATCGGGACCAATCAGCCCCAGCATTTT. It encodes CASSQIGTNQPQHF.

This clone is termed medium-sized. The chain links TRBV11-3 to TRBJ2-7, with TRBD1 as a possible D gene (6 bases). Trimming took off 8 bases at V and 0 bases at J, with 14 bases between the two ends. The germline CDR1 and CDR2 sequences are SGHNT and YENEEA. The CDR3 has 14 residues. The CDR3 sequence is CASSQGFSSYEQYF. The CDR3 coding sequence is TGTGCCAGCTCACAGGGCTTCAGCTCCTACGAGCAGTACTTC.

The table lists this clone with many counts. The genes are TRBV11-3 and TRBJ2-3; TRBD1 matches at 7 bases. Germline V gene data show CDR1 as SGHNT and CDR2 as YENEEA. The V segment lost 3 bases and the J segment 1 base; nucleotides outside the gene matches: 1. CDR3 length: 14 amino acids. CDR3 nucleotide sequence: TGTGCCAGCAGCTTCGACAGGGGCACAGATACGCAGTATTTT. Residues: CASSFDRGTDTQYF.

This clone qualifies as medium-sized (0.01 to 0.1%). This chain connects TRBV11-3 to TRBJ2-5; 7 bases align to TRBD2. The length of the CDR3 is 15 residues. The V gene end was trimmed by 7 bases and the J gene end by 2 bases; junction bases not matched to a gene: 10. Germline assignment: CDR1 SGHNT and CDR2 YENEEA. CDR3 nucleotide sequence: TGTGCCAGCACATCGGGGGGACGTCGACAAGAGACCCAGTACTTC. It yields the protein CASTSGGRRQETQYF.